The entry below describes one T cell receptor beta chain. Clones were read by immunoSEQ multiplex PCR, and TCRdb kept only the in-frame ones, dropping some. The sample yields 40,000 to 55,000 clones, 60% to 80% seen once. These data come from a study of control samples from healthy donors and cancer patients. The sequence was obtained from a male donor with melanoma. The sequenced sample was formalin-fixed, paraffin-embedded tissue.

The CDR3: CASSIPPGQGADTQYF. CDR3 sequence (DNA): TGTGCCAGTAGTATCCCACCGGGACAGGGGGCAGATACGCAGTATTTT. This chain uses TRBV19 with TRBJ2-3; 11 bases line up with TRBD1. Germline values: CDR1 LNHDA, CDR2 SQIVND (reference sequence). The CDR3 is 16 amino acids. J gave up 4 bases and V 3 bases, and 6 bases lay outside the gene matches.